These 30 T cell receptor beta chains were sequenced from one sample in a study of naive and memory T cell subsets. Both TRBC1 and TRBC2 were covered by a beta constant-region primer of two equimolar oligonucleotides. The ligated cDNA underwent four PCR rounds using SP2 and nested alpha and beta constant-region primers. TCRdb re-called the UMI-ligation and nested PCR reads through MiXCR, storing one row per CDR3 protein. Of some 82,000 distinct CDR3 sequences in the sample, about 10% are singletons; the top ten hold 1.2%. The sequencing input was naive CD8+ T cells from blood. The receptors come from a human donor in good health.

The J gene is TRBJ2-7, the V gene TRBV28, with D perhaps given as TRBD1 or TRBD2 (5 bases each). CDR3 length: 15 amino acids. From germline, CDR1 is MDHEN and CDR2 SYDVKM. Trimming left V 1 base short and J 1 base short, with 11 bases between. Here the CDR3 DNA reads TGTGCCAGCAGTTTATCTGGGGACCGTTCCTACGAGCAGTACTTC. This translates into CASSLSGDRSYEQYF.

The chain uses TRBV30 and TRBJ1-4, with D tentatively TRBD1 (5 bases). V was cut by 3 bases and J by 13 bases, with 12 bases left in between. Germline CDR1 reads GTSNPN; CDR2 reads SVGIG (reference sequence). The CDR3 extends over 11 amino acids. The CDR3 region has the DNA TGTGCCTGGAGACTTGCAGGGTCACTGTTTTTT. This sequence encodes CAWRLAGSLFF.

In its sample, this clonotype was seen a few times. The chain couples TRBV27 to TRBJ2-1; D might be TRBD1 (7 bases). Trimming removed 7 bases from V and 3 bases from J, with 16 bases in between. The CDR3 is 15 residues long. Germline assignment: CDR1 MNHEY and CDR2 SMNVEV (reference sequence). The CDR3 DNA reads TGTGCCAGCAACGGGGGACAGTCCCTCTACAATGAGCAGTTCTTC. This gives the protein CASNGGQSLYNEQFF.

V gene TRBV20-1 combines with J gene TRBJ1-5; D call uncertain. The V and J ends lost 1 base and 6 bases respectively, with 19 bases between them. This CDR3 has 16 residues. CDR1 is DFQATT and CDR2 is SNEGSKA in the germline V gene (reference sequence). Here the CDR3 DNA reads TGCAGTGCTAGAGGAATTGGGGAATTGTTGAGTCAGCCCCAGCATTTT. Amino acids: CSARGIGELLSQPQHF.

The table lists this clonotype with many counts. The chain carries TRBV7-9 and TRBJ2-1; TRBD1 matches 9 bases. Germline-derived CDR1 and CDR2 are SEHNR and FQNEAQ (reference sequence). The CDR3 spans 16 residues. V was clipped by 5 bases and J by 9 bases; unmatched bases: 14. The CDR3 nucleotides are TGTGCCAGCAGCCCGTCCCTGACAGGGGGTGGCCTTGAGCAGTTCTTC. Residues: CASSPSLTGGGLEQFF.

This clonotype was picked up a small number of times. The chain employs TRBV5-6 and TRBJ2-7; D may be TRBD1 (7 bases). Looked up from germline, CDR1 is SGHDT and CDR2 is YYEEEE. V gave up 5 bases and J gave up 3 bases, with 21 bases separating them. This CDR3 comprises 16 residues. The CDR3 DNA follows: TGTGCCAGCAGTCAAGTGATCCGACAGGGAGGCTACGAGCAGTACTTC. Translated: CASSQVIRQGGYEQYF. The full variable domain, rest sourced from reference TRBV5-6 and TRBJ2-7, is DAGVTQSPTHLIKTRGQQVTLRCSPKSGHDTVSWYQQALGQGPQFIFQYYEEEERQRGNFPDRFSGHQFPNYSSELNVNALLLGDSALYLCASSQVIRQGGYEQYFGPGTRLTVT.

The CDR3: CASSFGTSGTHEQFF. The CDR3 DNA reads as TGTGCCAGCAGCTTCGGGACTAGCGGGACCCATGAGCAGTTCTTC. This sequence joins TRBV7-9 and TRBJ2-1, with 13 bases lining up with TRBD2. V lost 3 bases, J lost 8 bases, and 4 bases stayed unmatched. In germline, CDR1 is SEHNR, CDR2 FQNEAQ (reference sequence). CDR3 size: 15 residues.

The gene calls are TRBV25-1 and TRBJ2-2; 9 positions agree with TRBD2. Germline-derived CDR1 and CDR2 are MGHDK and SYGVNS. The trim removed 1 base at V and 5 bases at J, leaving 8 bases unmatched. The CDR3 totals 17 residues. For the CDR3, the DNA is TGTGCCAGCAGTGAATGGGTTAGCGGGAGCCGTACCGGGGAGCTGTTTTTT. Translation: CASSEWVSGSRTGELFF.

The table lists this clonotype with a few counts. The J gene is TRBJ1-2, the V gene TRBV10-3; possibly TRBD1 for D (6 bases). Trimming took off 8 bases at V and 3 bases at J, with 10 bases between the two ends. Germline loops: CDR1 ENHRY, CDR2 SYGVKD. The CDR3 has 12 residues. CDR3 sequence: CAILGGDYGYTF. CDR3 coding DNA: TGTGCCATCCTCGGGGGCGACTATGGCTACACCTTC.

This clonotype was picked up many times. The CDR3 nucleotides are TGTGCCAGCAGAAAAGGGACAGATCTTAACTATGGCTACACCTTC. It specifies CASRKGTDLNYGYTF. The chain recombines TRBV7-9 with TRBJ1-2, with TRBD1 identical over 7 bases. Germline assignment: CDR1 SEHNR and CDR2 FQNEAQ (reference sequence). With 6 bases clipped from V and 1 base from J, the junction kept 8 bases outside the gene matches. The CDR3 runs 15 residues.

In this sample, this clonotype turned up many times. The chain combines TRBV18 with TRBJ2-5, with TRBD1 as a possible D gene (5 bases). The CDR3 runs 14 residues. V was pared by 3 bases and J by 1 base, with 9 bases between. The germline V gene has CDR1 KGHSH and CDR2 LQKENI. Written as DNA, the CDR3 is TGTGCCAGCTCACCTTCGACAGTCCAAGAGACCCAGTACTTC. This codes for CASSPSTVQETQYF.

This clonotype was counted ten times or more. The rearrangement uses TRBV6-5 and TRBJ1-1; D gene ambiguous. Trimming took off 6 bases at V and 1 base at J, with 21 bases between the two ends. Germline V gene sequence: CDR1 MNHEY, CDR2 SVGAGI. The CDR3 is 17 amino acids. The CDR3 spells CASSSKGRVDRNTEAFF. The CDR3 coding sequence is TGTGCCAGCAGCTCCAAAGGGAGGGTTGACCGGAACACTGAAGCTTTCTTT.

This clonotype was seen only a few times. The rearrangement joins TRBV30 to TRBJ1-2; 7 bases fit TRBD1. The CDR3 sequence is 16 residues long. The V and J ends lost 4 bases and 3 bases, in that order; junction bases with no gene match: 14. CDR1 and CDR2 from the germline V gene are GTSNPN and SVGIG (reference sequence). The CDR3 DNA reads TGTGCCTGGAATCCCGCGGAGGGGGCAAAGTACTATGGCTACACCTTC. Its translation: CAWNPAEGAKYYGYTF. The variable domain in full, with the rest retrieved from reference TRBV30 and TRBJ1-2, is SQTIHQWPATLVQPVGSPLSLECTVEGTSNPNLYWYRQAAGRGLQLLFYSVGIGQISSEVPQNLSASRPQDRQFILSSKKLLLSDSGFYLCAWNPAEGAKYYGYTFGSGTRLTVV.

This clonotype was counted only a few times. The rearrangement uses TRBV29-1 and TRBJ2-3, with 10 bases matching TRBD1. The CDR3 sequence is 14 residues long. Per germline, CDR1 SQVTM and CDR2 ANQGSEA. V shed 2 bases, J shed 4 bases, and the junction held 3 bases outside the gene matches. CDR3 nucleotide sequence: TGCAGCGTTGAATGGGGACAGGGGCCAGATACGCAGTATTTT. Protein sequence: CSVEWGQGPDTQYF.

The rearrangement links TRBV30 to TRBJ1-1; unclear D gene. Germline CDR1 is GTSNPN and CDR2 is SVGIG (reference sequence). The CDR3 length is 11 residues. The ends were cut back, 2 bases at V and 11 bases at J, with 12 bases in the middle. CDR3 bases: TGTGCCTGGAGTAGAGGAGTGGAGGCTTTCTTT. Its protein is CAWSRGVEAFF. The variable domain in full, with the rest retrieved from reference TRBV30 and TRBJ1-1, is SQTIHQWPATLVQPVGSPLSLECTVEGTSNPNLYWYRQAAGRGLQLLFYSVGIGQISSEVPQNLSASRPQDRQFILSSKKLLLSDSGFYLCAWSRGVEAFFGQGTRLTVV.

The chain joins TRBV2 to TRBJ2-7, with TRBD1 as a possible D gene (5 bases). The ends were cut back, 0 bases at V and 7 bases at J, with 13 bases in the middle. The CDR3 has 14 residues. The germline V gene encodes CDR1 SNHLY and CDR2 FYNNEI. The CDR3 region has the DNA TGTGCCAGCAGTGAAGCGGGGCGGCGCCCTGAGCAGTACTTC. Amino acids: CASSEAGRRPEQYF.

This chain joins TRBV7-6 and TRBJ2-2, with 9 bases identical to TRBD2. After removal of 7 bases from V and 8 bases from J, the junction contained 20 bases not matched to a gene. Germline CDR1 is SGHVS and CDR2 is FNYEAQ. CDR3 length: 18 amino acids. For the CDR3, the DNA is TGTGCCAGCACACCAACGGGCACTAGCGGGCCTCCTCTTGGGGAGCTGTTTTTT. Translated, it gives CASTPTGTSGPPLGELFF.

The chain recombines TRBV3-1 with TRBJ2-7, with D perhaps TRBD2 (5 bases). Germline lookup yields CDR1 LGHDT and CDR2 YNNKEL (reference sequence). Trimming shortened V by 0 bases and J by 5 bases, and 20 bases separated the two germline ends. This CDR3 has 17 amino acids. CDR3 DNA: TGTGCCAGCAGCCAAGATACGAGGACTCCTGGTATCCACGAGCAGTACTTC. Amino acids: CASSQDTRTPGIHEQYF.

V and J are TRBV6-2 or TRBV6-3 and TRBJ2-1; possibly TRBD2 for D (6 bases). Deletions cut 4 bases from V and 4 bases from J, with 14 bases between. The CDR3 consists of 15 residues. Germline V CDR1 and CDR2: MNHEY, SVGEGT. CDR3 DNA: TGTGCCAGCAGTTCCCCCTCGGGACTGTACAATGAGCAGTTCTTC. This gives the protein CASSSPSGLYNEQFF.

This clonotype has at least ten counts. The V gene is TRBV29-1, the J gene TRBJ2-2; weak D call: TRBD1 (6 bases). CDR3 size: 13 residues. Trimming left V 6 bases short and J 3 bases short, with 11 bases between. In germline, CDR1 is SQVTM, CDR2 ANQGSEA. The CDR3, as DNA: TGCAGCGTCCGGGACACCTACACCGGGGAGCTGTTTTTT. Translating it yields CSVRDTYTGELFF.

This clonotype was detected ten times or more. CDR3 nucleotide sequence: TGTGCCAGCAGTCCTACCGCTGCGGGGAGGGGCCGAGAGACCCAGTACTTC. This codes for CASSPTAAGRGRETQYF. V is TRBV6-6 and J is TRBJ2-5; 7 bases align to TRBD2. CDR3 length: 17 amino acids. After removal of 5 bases from V and 4 bases from J, the junction contained 16 bases not matched to a gene. Germline V gives CDR1 MNHNY, CDR2 SVGAGI (reference sequence).

This clonotype was counted at least ten times. The V call is TRBV10-3, the J call TRBJ2-1; no reliable D call. This CDR3 is built from 12 residues. CDR1 is ENHRY and CDR2 is SYGVKD in the germline V gene. Between the trimmed V and J ends, which lost 3 bases and 10 bases, there was a span of 10 bases. CDR3 DNA: TGTGCCATCAGTGACCCTTCGGGCGAGCAGTTCTTC. Translating it yields CAISDPSGEQFF.

This clonotype was observed many times. This sequence joins TRBV29-1 and TRBJ2-7; D may be TRBD1 (5 bases). The CDR3 has 12 residues. Germline V gene sequence: CDR1 SQVTM, CDR2 ANQGSEA. V lost 3 bases and J lost 6, with 12 bases in between. This CDR3 is CSVEQGVGEQYF. CDR3 DNA sequence: TGCAGCGTTGAGCAGGGCGTCGGCGAGCAGTACTTC.

In this sample, this clonotype turned up a few times. This rearrangement joins TRBV2 to TRBJ1-3, with 10 bases aligning to TRBD1. Per the germline V gene, CDR1 is SNHLY and CDR2 is FYNNEI. This CDR3 has 16 residues. The trim removed 6 bases at V and 0 bases at J, leaving 5 bases unmatched. The CDR3 loop reads CASRGTGANSGNTIYF. The DNA of the CDR3 is TGTGCCAGCAGGGGGACAGGGGCCAACTCTGGAAACACCATATATTTT.

Many counts were recorded for this clonotype. The V gene is TRBV7-9, the J gene TRBJ2-2; 10 nucleotides agree with TRBD2. The J segment lost 0 bases and the V segment lost 11 bases, leaving 3 bases of the junction unmatched. CDR1 and CDR2 (germline): SEHNR, FQNEAQ (reference sequence). The CDR3 contains 14 residues. The CDR3 sequence: CAGTSGTNTGELFF. CDR3 in DNA: TGTGCCGGAACTAGCGGGACGAACACCGGGGAGCTGTTTTTT. Filled out from reference TRBV7-9 and TRBJ2-2, the complete variable domain reads DTGVSQNPRHKITKRGQNVTFRCDPISEHNRLYWYRQTLGQGPEFLTYFQNEAQLEKSRLLSDRFSAERPKGSFSTLEIQRTEQGDSAMYLCAGTSGTNTGELFFGEGSRLTVL.

The chain couples TRBV14 to TRBJ2-1; the D is unclear. CDR1 is SGHDN, CDR2 FVKESK, per germline. The CDR3 contains 13 residues. Between the trimmed V and J ends, which lost 3 bases and 3 bases, there was a span of 6 bases. The CDR3 region is CASSHGFYNEQFF. The CDR3 region has the DNA TGTGCCAGCAGCCACGGGTTCTACAATGAGCAGTTCTTC.

Here the CDR3 DNA reads TGTGCCAGCAGCTTAGTGGGGGGGCTCAGGGTGGAGTTCTTCGAGCAGTACTTC. Its translation: CASSLVGGLRVEFFEQYF. The V and J genes are TRBV7-9 and TRBJ2-7, with D perhaps TRBD2 (7 bases). This CDR3 spans 18 amino acids. From germline, CDR1 is SEHNR and CDR2 FQNEAQ (reference sequence). Trimming left V 1 base short and J 6 bases short, with 25 bases between.

This clonotype was seen a handful of times. The rearrangement links TRBV20-1 to TRBJ2-7; 8 positions agree with TRBD2. The CDR3 is made up of 13 amino acids. Germline V gene data show CDR1 as DFQATT and CDR2 as SNEGSKA (reference sequence). V gave up 3 bases and J gave up 2 bases; unmatched junction bases: 3. In nucleotides, the CDR3 is TGCAGTGCTAGCCTAGCGGGTACCTACGAGCAGTACTTC. It codes for CSASLAGTYEQYF.

This clonotype was seen a handful of times. This chain uses TRBV29-1 with TRBJ2-7; the match to TRBD1 covers 7 bases. This CDR3 comprises 13 residues. V gave up 6 bases and J gave up 2 bases; unmatched junction bases: 7. Germline V gene data show CDR1 as SQVTM and CDR2 as ANQGSEA. Here the CDR3 reads CSVPGQLTYEQYF. The CDR3 DNA sequence: TGCAGCGTGCCGGGACAGTTGACCTACGAGCAGTACTTC.

The chain carries TRBV20-1 and TRBJ1-2; unclear D gene. The CDR3 contains 13 residues. Germline assignment: CDR1 DFQATT and CDR2 SNEGSKA (reference sequence). Trimming shortened V by 4 bases and J by 3 bases, and 12 bases separated the two germline ends. The CDR3 DNA is TGCAGTGCTAACCTGGACGGAGACTATGGCTACACCTTC. Translation: CSANLDGDYGYTF.